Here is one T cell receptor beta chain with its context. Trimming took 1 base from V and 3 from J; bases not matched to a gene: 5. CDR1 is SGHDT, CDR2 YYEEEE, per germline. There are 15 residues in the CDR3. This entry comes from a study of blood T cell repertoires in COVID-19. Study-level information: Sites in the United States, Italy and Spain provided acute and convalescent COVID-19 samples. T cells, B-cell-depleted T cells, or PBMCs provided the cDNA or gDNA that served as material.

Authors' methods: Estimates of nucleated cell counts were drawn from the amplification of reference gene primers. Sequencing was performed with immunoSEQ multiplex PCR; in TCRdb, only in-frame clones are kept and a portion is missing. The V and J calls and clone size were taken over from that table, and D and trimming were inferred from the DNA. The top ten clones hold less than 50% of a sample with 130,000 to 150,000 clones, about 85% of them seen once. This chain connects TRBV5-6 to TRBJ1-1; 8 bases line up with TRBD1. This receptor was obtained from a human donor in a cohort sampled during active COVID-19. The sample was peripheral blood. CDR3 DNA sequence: TGTGCCAGCAGCTTGTTGGACAGGGAGGACACTGAAGCTTTCTTT. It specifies CASSLLDREDTEAFF.